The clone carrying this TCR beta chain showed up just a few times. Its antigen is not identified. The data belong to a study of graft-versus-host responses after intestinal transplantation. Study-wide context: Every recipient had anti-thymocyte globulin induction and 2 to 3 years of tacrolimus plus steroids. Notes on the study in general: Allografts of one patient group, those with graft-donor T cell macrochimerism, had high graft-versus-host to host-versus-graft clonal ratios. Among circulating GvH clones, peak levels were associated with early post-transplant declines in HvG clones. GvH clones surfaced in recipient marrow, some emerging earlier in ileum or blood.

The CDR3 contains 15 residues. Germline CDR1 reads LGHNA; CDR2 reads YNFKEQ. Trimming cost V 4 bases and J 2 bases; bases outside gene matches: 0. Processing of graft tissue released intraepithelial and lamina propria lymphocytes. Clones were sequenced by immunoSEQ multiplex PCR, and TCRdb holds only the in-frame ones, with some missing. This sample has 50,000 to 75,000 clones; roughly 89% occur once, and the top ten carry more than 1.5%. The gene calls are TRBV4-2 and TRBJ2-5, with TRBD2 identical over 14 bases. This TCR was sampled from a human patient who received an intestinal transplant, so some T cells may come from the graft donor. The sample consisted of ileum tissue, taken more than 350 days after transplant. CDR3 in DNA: TGTGCCAGCAGCCGGACTAGCGGGGGGCAAGAGACCCAGTACTTC. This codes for CASSRTSGGQETQYF.